This is a list of T cell receptor beta chains from one sample in a study of blood T cells in healthy people across ages. MiXCR was run by TCRdb on the 5' RACE reads, yielding one entry per CDR3 protein. The table records 600,000 to 850,000 distinct CDR3 sequences, roughly 47% of them present only once. The source material was blood. The receptors stem from a woman aged 60 to 75 in good health. The CDR3 runs from the conserved cysteine through the conserved F or W. The D gene is left open where the match is weak. Clone size, where shown, is once, few, many, or a class for clones that have expanded.

CDR3	DNA	size	V	J	length	D
CASIPWTGDNIQYF	TGTGCCAGCATCCCGTGGACAGGGGATAACATTCAGTACTTC	few	TRBV7-7	TRBJ2-4	14	TRBD1
CASSTPGGGAFF	TGTGCCAGCAGCACCCCTGGGGGTGGGGCTTTCTTT	few	TRBV27	TRBJ1-1	12	NA
CASRRTTYEQFF	TGTGCCAGCAGACGGACAACCTACGAGCAGTTCTTC	NA	TRBV28	TRBJ2-1	12	NA
CASSVDTSVVGEQYF	TGTGCCAGCAGCGTAGATACTAGCGTGGTAGGCGAGCAGTACTTC	NA	TRBV9	TRBJ2-7	15	TRBD2
CASSLGPGGNQPQHF	TGTGCCAGCAGTTTAGGTCCAGGGGGCAATCAGCCCCAGCATTTT	few	TRBV12-3/TRBV12-4	TRBJ1-5	15	NA
CASSLEQGATGELFF	TGCGCCAGCAGCTTGGAACAGGGGGCAACCGGGGAGCTGTTTTTT	few	TRBV5-1	TRBJ2-2	15	TRBD1
CSGQLKGREYEQYF	TGCAGCGGCCAACTCAAGGGGAGAGAATACGAGCAGTACTTC	many	TRBV29-1	TRBJ2-7	14	NA
CASSVMQGYEQYF	TGTGCCAGCAGCGTTATGCAGGGGTACGAGCAGTACTTC	few	TRBV9	TRBJ2-7	13	NA
CSALTSGRLETQYF	TGCAGTGCTCTGACTAGCGGGAGGTTGGAGACCCAGTACTTC	few	TRBV20-1	TRBJ2-5	14	TRBD2
CASSLMENTEAFF	TGCGCCAGCAGCTTGATGGAGAACACTGAAGCTTTCTTT	many	TRBV5-1	TRBJ1-1	13	NA
CASSLGGQGWNEQFF	TGCGCCAGCAGCTTGGGGGGACAGGGGTGGAACGAGCAGTTCTTC	many	TRBV5-1	TRBJ2-1	15	TRBD1
CASSPTGDHTDTQYF	TGTGCCAGCAGTCCCACAGGGGACCACACAGATACGCAGTATTTT	few	TRBV28	TRBJ2-3	15	TRBD1
CASSLTGTSGGEQYF	TGTGCCAGCAGCTTAACAGGGACTAGCGGGGGCGAGCAGTACTTC	NA	TRBV7-3	TRBJ2-7	15	TRBD2
CASSLTGWGTTDTQYF	TGTGCCAGCAGCTTAACGGGTTGGGGAACCACAGATACGCAGTATTTT	few	TRBV7-3	TRBJ2-3	16	NA
CSAKRPDSPYEQYF	TGCAGTGCCAAAAGGCCGGACAGTCCCTACGAGCAGTACTTC	NA	TRBV20-1	TRBJ2-7	14	NA
CSGDTGTLSTDTQYF	TGCAGTGGGGACACCGGAACTCTAAGCACAGATACGCAGTATTTT	many	TRBV20-1	TRBJ2-3	15	NA
CASSLGDRAHNEQYF	TGTGCCAGCAGCTTAGGTGACAGGGCGCACAATGAGCAGTACTTC	NA	TRBV7-9	TRBJ2-7	15	TRBD1
CASRISTSWWESHYNEQFF	TGTGCCAGCAGAATAAGTACATCGTGGTGGGAGAGCCATTACAATGAGCAGTTCTTC	few	TRBV11-2	TRBJ2-1	19	NA
CASSAPGNEQYF	TGTGCCAGCAGCGCCCCGGGAAACGAGCAGTACTTC	many	TRBV9	TRBJ2-7	12	NA
CASSDDSPDTQYF	TGTGCCAGCAGTGATGACAGCCCAGATACGCAGTATTTT	NA	TRBV2	TRBJ2-3	13	NA
CASSSISGGGNNEQFF	TGCGCCAGCAGCTCCATAAGCGGGGGGGGCAACAATGAGCAGTTCTTC	few	TRBV5-1	TRBJ2-1	16	TRBD2
CASSLDTTGTGTQYF	TGCGCCAGCAGCTTGGATACGACAGGGACGGGGACCCAGTACTTC	few	TRBV5-1	TRBJ2-5	15	TRBD1
CASREFSGNTIYF	TGTGCCAGCAGAGAATTCTCTGGAAACACCATATATTTT	NA	TRBV7-2	TRBJ1-3	13	NA
CASSLSNGLGQPQHF	TGTGCCAGCAGCCTGTCGAACGGGCTCGGGCAGCCCCAGCATTTT	NA	TRBV7-2	TRBJ1-5	15	NA
CASSPRDRGQFF	TGTGCCAGCAGTCCCCGGGACAGGGGGCAGTTCTTC	NA	TRBV25-1	TRBJ2-1	12	TRBD1
CSAEQWETQYF	TGCAGTGCTGAGCAGTGGGAGACCCAGTACTTC	few	TRBV20-1	TRBJ2-5	11	NA
CAGSYSGGQPQETQYF	TGTGCCGGCAGTTACTCCGGCGGGCAGCCTCAAGAGACCCAGTACTTC	NA	TRBV6-6	TRBJ2-5	16	NA
CASSYEREQETQYF	TGTGCCAGCAGCTACGAAAGGGAGCAAGAGACCCAGTACTTC	NA	TRBV7-9	TRBJ2-5	14	NA
CRTMLTGGNEQYF	TGCAGAACTATGTTGACGGGAGGGAACGAGCAGTACTTC	NA	TRBV29-1	TRBJ2-7	13	TRBD2
CASSVAVASGEQFF	TGTGCCAGCAGCGTAGCTGTGGCTAGCGGTGAGCAGTTCTTC	NA	TRBV9	TRBJ2-1	14	TRBD2
CSGDGALANNEQFF	TGCAGCGGAGATGGAGCGTTGGCCAACAATGAGCAGTTCTTC	NA	TRBV29-1	TRBJ2-1	14	NA
CASSLAGSGIQETRYF	TGTGCCAGCAGCTTAGCGGGTAGCGGAATCCAAGAGACCCGGTACTTC	NA	TRBV7-2	TRBJ2-5	16	NA
CASSFSGNSPLHF	TGTGCCAGCAGTTTTTCCGGTAATTCACCCCTCCACTTT	many	TRBV27	TRBJ1-6	13	NA
CASSIWIADTQYF	TGTGCCAGTAGTATATGGATAGCAGATACGCAGTATTTT	NA	TRBV19	TRBJ2-3	13	NA
CASSIRDTEAFF	TGTGCCAGCTCTATCAGGGACACTGAAGCTTTCTTT	NA	TRBV6-2/TRBV6-3	TRBJ1-1	12	NA
CASSSRPLSEAFF	TGTGCCAGCAGCTCCAGGCCCTTAAGTGAAGCTTTCTTT	NA	TRBV7-6	TRBJ1-1	13	NA
CASSVGQQQYF	TGTGCCAGCAGTGTCGGACAGCAGCAGTACTTC	NA	TRBV2	TRBJ2-7	11	NA
CAISRDREQFF	TGTGCCATCAGTCGGGACAGGGAGCAGTTCTTC	once	TRBV10-3	TRBJ2-1	11	TRBD1
CASSLDLGRGAQHF	TGTGCCAGCAGTTTAGATCTGGGGCGGGGAGCCCAGCATTTT	NA	TRBV12-3/TRBV12-4	TRBJ1-5	14	NA
CASSLTATLNEQFF	TGTGCCAGCAGCTTAACGGCGACCCTCAATGAGCAGTTCTTC	NA	TRBV7-2	TRBJ2-1	14	NA
CASSLDLNGYTF	TGTGCCAGCAGCTTAGATTTGAATGGCTACACCTTC	few	TRBV11-3	TRBJ1-2	12	NA
CASSSLAGSNEKLFF	TGTGCCAGCAGCTCTCTGGCAGGGAGTAATGAAAAACTGTTTTTT	many	TRBV7-2	TRBJ1-4	15	NA
CASRWVGQGSEQYF	TGTGCCAGCAGGTGGGTGGGACAGGGCAGCGAGCAGTACTTC	NA	TRBV6-6	TRBJ2-7	14	TRBD1
CASSPWDMRTYEQYF	TGTGCCAGCAGCCCATGGGACATGCGGACCTACGAGCAGTACTTC	NA	TRBV16	TRBJ2-7	15	NA
CASSERGSYNEQFF	TGCGCCAGCAGTGAGAGGGGCTCCTACAATGAGCAGTTCTTC	NA	TRBV10-1	TRBJ2-1	14	NA
CASSQAGTLLGQNIQYF	TGTGCCAGCAGCCAAGCTGGGACGCTGTTGGGCCAAAACATTCAGTACTTC	few	TRBV4-2	TRBJ2-4	17	NA
CASSQDRGQGARKETQYF	TGCGCCAGCAGCCAAGATAGGGGACAGGGGGCGAGAAAGGAGACCCAGTACTTC	once	TRBV4-1	TRBJ2-5	18	TRBD1
CATSRGGGAGANVLTF	TGTGCCACCAGCAGAGGGGGTGGAGCTGGGGCCAACGTCCTGACTTTC	many	TRBV15	TRBJ2-6	16	NA
CASTTPEGTQYF	TGTGCCAGCACGACTCCGGAGGGGACCCAGTACTTC	NA	TRBV6-6	TRBJ2-5	12	NA
CASSPAAPYWPTGELFF	TGTGCCAGCAGCCCCGCGGCACCGTACTGGCCTACCGGGGAGCTGTTTTTT	NA	TRBV7-8	TRBJ2-2	17	NA